What follows are 27 T cell receptor beta chains derived from one specimen sequenced in a study of PD-L1 blockade in urothelial cancer. Sequencing was performed with immunoSEQ multiplex PCR; in TCRdb, only in-frame clones are kept and a portion is missing. Of more than 80,000 clones in the sample, roughly 87% were seen once. Sequencing used PBMCs, obtained around atezolizumab (anti-PD-L1) treatment. These receptors all come from a man between 65 and 85 years old with urothelial cancer.

The chain combines TRBV14 with TRBJ2-2; the D is unclear. The CDR3 sequence is 13 residues long. The germline gives CDR1 SGHDN, CDR2 FVKESK. V shed 6 bases and J shed 1 base, with 6 bases lying between them. The CDR3: CASSQLNTGELFF. The CDR3 bases are TGTGCCAGCAGTCAGTTGAACACCGGGGAGCTGTTTTTT.

In its sample, this clone was seen once. This rearrangement joins TRBV11-3 to TRBJ2-1; a weak D match, TRBD2 (6 bases). CDR3 size: 15 residues. The V and J ends lost 2 bases and 5 bases respectively, with 13 bases between them. CDR1 and CDR2 (germline): SGHNT, YENEEA. Here the CDR3 DNA reads TGTGCCAGCAGCTTAACGGGAGAAGGAAACAATGAGCAGTTCTTC. This sequence encodes CASSLTGEGNNEQFF.

V is TRBV7-9 and J is TRBJ2-7; 8 nucleotides agree with TRBD1. The germline V gene encodes CDR1 SEHNR and CDR2 FQNEAQ (reference sequence). The CDR3 is made up of 13 amino acids. The trim removed 5 bases at V and 3 bases at J, leaving 3 bases unmatched. The CDR3 sequence: CASSRDRSYEQYF. The CDR3 nucleotides read TGTGCCAGCAGCCGGGACAGGAGCTACGAGCAGTACTTC.

The chain uses TRBV2 and TRBJ2-3; D possibly corresponds to TRBD1 (7 bases). The CDR3 is made up of 15 amino acids. The ends were cut back, 9 bases at V and 1 base at J, with 17 bases in the middle. In germline, CDR1 is SNHLY, CDR2 FYNNEI. The CDR3 region has the DNA TGTGCCAGAAGAGGGGGCGGGGACCGCACAGATACGCAGTATTTT. As protein: CARRGGGDRTDTQYF.

V is TRBV5-1 and J is TRBJ2-7; TRBD1 agrees at 7 bases. With 0 bases clipped from V and 3 bases from J, the junction kept 0 bases outside the gene matches. Germline V CDR1 and CDR2: SGHRS, YFSETQ. The CDR3 totals 13 residues. CDR3 protein: CASSLDRGYEQYF. The CDR3 bases are TGCGCCAGCAGCTTGGACAGGGGCTACGAGCAGTACTTC. Full variable domain (missing parts from reference TRBV5-1 and TRBJ2-7): KAGVTQTPRYLIKTRGQQVTLSCSPISGHRSVSWYQQTPGQGLQFLFEYFSETQRNKGNFPGRFSGRQFSNSRSEMNVSTLELGDSALYLCASSLDRGYEQYFGPGTRLTVT.

This clone was observed a few times. The chain joins TRBV7-2 to TRBJ2-3; 12 nucleotides align to TRBD2. CDR3 length: 17 residues. CDR1 and CDR2 from the germline V gene are SGHTA and FQGNSA. V lost 1 base, J lost 6 bases, and 8 bases stayed unmatched. The CDR3 DNA follows: TGTGCCAGCAGCTTAGACCGGACTAGCGGGGAGGTGGATACGCAGTATTTT. Translating gives CASSLDRTSGEVDTQYF.

The chain uses TRBV5-4 and TRBJ2-1; a possible D gene is TRBD1 (6 bases). The V end was cut by 6 bases, the J end by 4 bases, with 17 bases between. Germline V gene sequence: CDR1 SGHNT, CDR2 YYREEE (reference sequence). The CDR3 length is 15 residues. This CDR3 reads CASTSGTLSYNEQFF. The CDR3 DNA is TGTGCCAGCACCTCCGGGACACTCTCATACAATGAGCAGTTCTTC. The complete variable domain, with remaining parts taken from reference TRBV5-4 and TRBJ2-1, reads ETGVTQSPTHLIKTRGQQVTLRCSSQSGHNTVSWYQQALGQGPQFIFQYYREEENGRGNFPPRFSGLQFPNYSSELNVNALELDDSALYLCASTSGTLSYNEQFFGPGTRLTVL.

This rearrangement joins TRBV9 to TRBJ1-1, with D possibly matching TRBD1 (5 bases). The CDR3 runs 16 residues. Between the trimmed V and J ends, which lost 0 bases and 6 bases, there was a span of 18 bases. CDR1 is SGDLS, CDR2 YYNGEE, per germline. The CDR3 DNA sequence: TGTGCCAGCAGCGTAGGGGGGGGGAATGAGGACGCTGAAGCTTTCTTT. Protein sequence: CASSVGGGNEDAEAFF.

This chain links TRBV5-4 with TRBJ1-2; perhaps TRBD1 as D (5 bases). V lost 3 bases to trimming and J lost 2 bases, with 11 bases between them. This CDR3 is 14 amino acids long. Germline V gene data show CDR1 as SGHNT and CDR2 as YYREEE (reference sequence). The CDR3 DNA sequence: TGTGCCAGCAGCTCCCCAGGGCCGAACTATGGCTACACCTTC. This translates into CASSSPGPNYGYTF.

This clone was recorded at least ten times. The chain uses TRBV10-3 and TRBJ2-7; 13 nucleotides agree with TRBD2. Per the germline V gene, CDR1 is ENHRY and CDR2 is SYGVKD. The CDR3 has 15 residues. The J segment lost 6 bases and the V segment lost 4 bases, leaving 6 bases of the junction unmatched. CDR3 DNA sequence: TGTGCCATCAGTGGAGCAACTAGCGGGAGGGTCGAGCAGTACTTC. Translated: CAISGATSGRVEQYF.

The genes are TRBV5-4 and TRBJ2-4; 8 nucleotides agree with TRBD2. V lost 0 bases and J lost 1; bases outside the gene matches: 6. The CDR3 is 17 amino acids. CDR1 and CDR2 from the germline V gene are SGHNT and YYREEE (reference sequence). CDR3 DNA sequence: TGTGCCAGCAGCTTGGCCCCAGGCGGGGGGGCCAAAAACATTCAGTACTTC. It specifies CASSLAPGGGAKNIQYF.

The CDR3 region has the DNA TGTGCCAGCAGCCCAGGGACAGGCTATTATCAGCCCCAGCATTTT. Translation: CASSPGTGYYQPQHF. The chain employs TRBV28 and TRBJ1-5; 8 nucleotides match TRBD1. The ends lost 6 bases at V and 5 bases at J; junction bases unmatched: 9. This CDR3 comprises 15 residues. Germline V gene lookup returns CDR1 MDHEN and CDR2 SYDVKM.

V usage is TRBV7-6 and J usage is TRBJ1-3, with D perhaps matching TRBD1 (5 bases). CDR1 and CDR2 (germline): SGHVS, FNYEAQ. The length of the CDR3 is 16 residues. Trimming took 2 bases from V and 3 from J, leaving 14 bases between them. The CDR3 loop is CASSLSRVVNGNTIYF. CDR3 nucleotides: TGTGCCAGCAGCTTATCCAGGGTAGTAAATGGAAACACCATATATTTT.

The chain links TRBV5-1 to TRBJ1-6; D remains unclear. V gave up 1 base and J gave up 0 bases, with 8 bases separating them. CDR3 size: 16 residues. Germline V gene sequence: CDR1 SGHRS, CDR2 YFSETQ. This CDR3 is CASSLNVNSYNSPLHF. CDR3 nucleotides: TGCGCCAGCAGCTTGAATGTAAACTCCTATAATTCACCCCTCCACTTT.

The rearrangement joins TRBV2 to TRBJ1-6, with D unclear. This CDR3 is built from 16 residues. The germline V gene encodes CDR1 SNHLY and CDR2 FYNNEI. V lost 3 bases to trimming and J lost 9 bases, with 18 bases between them. The CDR3 loop reads CASSEGRGGQGSPLHF. For the CDR3, the DNA is TGTGCCAGCAGTGAGGGCCGAGGCGGGCAAGGTTCACCCCTCCACTTT.

The J gene is TRBJ2-1, the V gene TRBV11-2; TRBD2 matches 8 bases. J was trimmed by 1 base and V by 6 bases; bases with no gene match: 5. The CDR3 loop spans 15 amino acids. Germline loops: CDR1 SGHAT, CDR2 FQNNGV. This CDR3 is CASSFSGMSYNEQFF. The CDR3 DNA reads as TGTGCCAGCAGTTTTAGCGGGATGTCCTACAATGAGCAGTTCTTC.

The chain employs TRBV19 and TRBJ2-1; TRBD2 is a possible D gene (5 bases). In germline, CDR1 is LNHDA, CDR2 SQIVND (reference sequence). The CDR3 runs 19 residues. V dropped 0 bases and J dropped 0 bases, with 18 bases sitting between them. As DNA, the CDR3 is TGTGCCAGTAGTATAGAAGGAGCTAGCAGAGCAAGCTCCTACAATGAGCAGTTCTTC. This codes for CASSIEGASRASSYNEQFF.

The chain carries TRBV7-8 and TRBJ2-3; 9 positions agree with TRBD2. The CDR3 loop spans 16 amino acids. The V segment lost 2 bases and the J segment 7 bases; nucleotides outside the gene matches: 10. Germline CDR1 is SGHVS and CDR2 is FQNEAQ. The CDR3 nucleotides are TGTGCCAGCAGCTTAAATAGCGGGAGCACTGGGAATACGCAGTATTTT. Translated: CASSLNSGSTGNTQYF.

The chain uses TRBV14 and TRBJ1-1; 9 positions agree with TRBD1. CDR3 length equals 15 residues. The J segment lost 4 bases and the V segment lost 4 bases, leaving 7 bases of the junction unmatched. Per the germline V gene, CDR1 is SGHDN and CDR2 is FVKESK. CDR3 protein: CASSPQGASGTEAFF. The CDR3 region has the DNA TGTGCCAGCAGCCCACAGGGGGCAAGTGGCACTGAAGCTTTCTTT. The variable domain in full, with the rest retrieved from reference TRBV14 and TRBJ1-1, is EAGVTQFPSHSVIEKGQTVTLRCDPISGHDNLYWYRRVMGKEIKFLLHFVKESKQDESGMPNNRFLAERTGGTYSTLKVQPAELEDSGVYFCASSPQGASGTEAFFGQGTRLTVV.

The chain has TRBV11-1 and TRBJ2-5; D may be TRBD1 (7 bases). The V gene lost 5 bases and the J gene lost 4 bases, with 14 bases spanning the gap. CDR3 length equals 14 residues. Germline CDR1 and CDR2: SGHAT and FQDESV (reference sequence). As DNA, the CDR3 is TGTGCCAGCAGCCTTAGGAGGGGGCGAGAGACCCAGTACTTC. Protein sequence: CASSLRRGRETQYF. Supplemented by reference TRBV11-1 and TRBJ2-5, the full variable domain reads EAEVAQSPRYKITEKSQAVAFWCDPISGHATLYWYRQILGQGPELLVQFQDESVVDDSQLPKDRFSAERLKGVDSTLKIQPAELGDSAMYLCASSLRRGRETQYFGPGTRLLVL.

The chain carries TRBV21-1 and TRBJ2-2; the D call TRBD1 from the table was never checked on the DNA. TRBV21-1 is a documented pseudogene. The CDR3 has 17 amino acids. CDR3 coding DNA: TGTGCCAGCAGCAAAGCGGGTGGGACAGGGCACACCGGGGAGCTGTTTTTT. Protein product: CASSKAGGTGHTGELFF.

The J gene is TRBJ1-2, the V gene TRBV6-6; a weak D match, TRBD1 (5 bases). Germline V lookup: CDR1 MNHNY, CDR2 SVGAGI (reference sequence). V shed 5 bases and J shed 4 bases, with 11 bases lying between them. This CDR3 has 13 amino acids. The CDR3 spells CASSAGHPYGYTF. CDR3 coding DNA: TGTGCCAGCAGTGCTGGACACCCCTATGGCTACACCTTC.

The rearrangement uses TRBV6-5 and TRBJ1-2; TRBD1 aligns across 9 bases. J lost 7 bases, V lost 10 bases, and 7 bases had no gene match. This CDR3 is built from 12 residues. Germline CDR1 MNHEY, CDR2 SVGAGI. CDR3 sequence reads: CATHRGQAGYTF. In DNA form, the CDR3 reads TGTGCCACCCACAGGGGGCAGGCTGGCTACACCTTC.

The chain couples TRBV19 to TRBJ1-4; 7 nucleotides match TRBD1. Germline V gene sequence: CDR1 LNHDA, CDR2 SQIVND (reference sequence). Trimming cost V 3 bases and J 6 bases; bases outside gene matches: 7. The CDR3 extends over 15 amino acids. The CDR3 here is CASSISGTADEKLFF. Here the CDR3 DNA reads TGTGCCAGTAGTATTTCCGGGACAGCAGATGAAAAACTGTTTTTT.

This chain uses TRBV21-1 with TRBJ2-7; whether TRBD2, the table's D call, matches the DNA was not checked. TRBV21-1 is marked as a pseudogene. The CDR3 consists of 14 residues. The CDR3 nucleotides read TGTGCCAGCAGCGAAACTAGCGGGACGGACGAGCAGTACTTC. It specifies CASSETSGTDEQYF.

This chain connects TRBV19 to TRBJ2-7; 10 bases are a match to TRBD1. This CDR3 spans 14 amino acids. Losses at the gene ends were 7 bases for V and 7 bases for J; bases not matched to a gene: 10. Germline V gene sequence: CDR1 LNHDA, CDR2 SQIVND (reference sequence). The CDR3 sequence is CASKADRGQGEQYF. The CDR3 DNA reads as TGTGCCAGTAAAGCCGACAGGGGGCAGGGAGAGCAGTACTTC.

The chain employs TRBV25-1 and TRBJ2-5; the match to TRBD2 covers 8 bases. V lost 0 bases and J lost 2; bases outside the gene matches: 8. The CDR3 covers 17 residues. CDR1 MGHDK and CDR2 SYGVNS come from the germline V gene. Here the CDR3 reads CASSEYGGARGQETQYF. CDR3 nucleotides: TGTGCCAGCAGTGAATACGGGGGGGCGCGCGGTCAAGAGACCCAGTACTTC.